The clone carrying this TCR beta chain appeared once. Its antigen is as yet unknown. Germline values: CDR1 DFQATT, CDR2 SNEGSKA (reference sequence). V was shortened by 7 bases and J by 4 bases, with 20 bases between the two germline ends. The CDR3 runs to 14 residues. Via MiXCR, TCRdb re-called the reads, giving one row per CDR3 protein. The data hold about 500,000 distinct CDR3 sequences, with 30% to 40% observed a single time. The entry originates in a study of T cell repertoires in cytomegalovirus infection. Study background: Recently identified HLA-C-restricted CMV epitopes were used, and well-studied HLA-B-restricted CMV epitopes were used as well.

Overall study results and limits: Dominant in the ex vivo response were TCR beta clonotypes restricted by HLA-C and specific for CMV.

This receptor was taken from a human donor in good health (CMV status not recorded). Some clones in this sample may be carry-over from other donors' samples. The genes are TRBV20-1 and TRBJ2-7; the D is unclear. The source material was cultured PBMCs, sampled from culture after CMV antigen stimulation. The CDR3 region is CSGLRTPEAYEQYF. The CDR3 DNA sequence: TGCAGTGGGCTGCGGACCCCCGAGGCTTACGAGCAGTACTTC.